One and the same sample provided the 6 T cell receptor beta chains below, sequenced in a study of blood T cell repertoires in COVID-19. Produced via immunoSEQ multiplex PCR; TCRdb's table is partial and in-frame only. The sample gives 300,000 to 350,000 clones, around 89% of which show up once; 3.5% to 4.5% is in the top ten. Sequences were obtained from PBMCs or T cells enriched from blood (not recorded which). All receptors derive from a woman younger than 35 with acute COVID-19.

Worth noting for this clone: Other DNA variants within this sample encode the same CDR3. The gene calls are TRBV27 and TRBJ2-7; D uncertain. The V gene lost 0 bases and the J gene lost 3 bases, with 9 bases spanning the gap. The V gene's germline CDR1 is MNHEY and CDR2 SMNVEV (reference sequence). This CDR3 has 14 amino acids. For the CDR3, the DNA is TGTGCCAGCAGTTTATCAGGCGGCAGCTACGAGCAGTACTTC. Residues: CASSLSGGSYEQYF.

J is TRBJ1-2 and V is TRBV9; D gene unclear. CDR1 is SGDLS and CDR2 is YYNGEE in the germline V gene. The ends were cut back, 0 bases at V and 8 bases at J, with 11 bases in the middle. CDR3 length: 13 residues. The CDR3 region has the DNA TGTGCCAGCAGCGTAGACACCTCCCAAGGCTACACCTTC. Translated, it gives CASSVDTSQGYTF.

Of note for this clone: Relative to the germline gene, one junction end is altered; a read error may explain this. This chain connects TRBV7-7 to TRBJ2-3; D perhaps matches TRBD1 (6 bases). Germline assignment: CDR1 SSHAT and CDR2 FNYEAQ (reference sequence). This CDR3 has 16 amino acids. The CDR3: CASSLGQDRRTDTQYF. CDR3 coding DNA: TGTGCTAGCAGCTTAGGCCAAGACAGGCGCACAGATACGCAGTATTTT.

The chain recombines TRBV4-2 with TRBJ2-7; TRBD2 matches 7 bases. The CDR3 loop spans 15 amino acids. Germline CDR1 reads LGHNA; CDR2 reads YNFKEQ. V dropped 1 base and J dropped 0; count of bases not matched to a gene: 3. The CDR3 region has the DNA TGTGCCAGCAGCCAAGGAACTAGCGACTCCTACGAGCAGTACTTC. Amino acid sequence: CASSQGTSDSYEQYF.

This clone has only one observation. The J gene is TRBJ2-7, the V gene TRBV6-6; D might be TRBD1 (7 bases). The CDR3 has 13 amino acids. Per germline, CDR1 MNHNY and CDR2 SVGAGI (reference sequence). Between the trimmed V and J ends, which lost 6 bases and 3 bases, there was a span of 12 bases. CDR3 DNA sequence: TGTGCCAGCAGATCCAGGGGGGACTACGAGCAGTACTTC. This translates into CASRSRGDYEQYF.

The V call is TRBV4-2, the J call TRBJ1-2; TRBD1 is a possible D gene (6 bases). The germline V gene has CDR1 LGHNA and CDR2 YNFKEQ. Trimming stripped 5 bases from V and 8 bases from J, with 15 bases between. The CDR3 length is 13 residues. The CDR3 bases are TGTGCCAGCAGCTTCCAGGGGATCGAGGGCTACACCTTC. Translated: CASSFQGIEGYTF.